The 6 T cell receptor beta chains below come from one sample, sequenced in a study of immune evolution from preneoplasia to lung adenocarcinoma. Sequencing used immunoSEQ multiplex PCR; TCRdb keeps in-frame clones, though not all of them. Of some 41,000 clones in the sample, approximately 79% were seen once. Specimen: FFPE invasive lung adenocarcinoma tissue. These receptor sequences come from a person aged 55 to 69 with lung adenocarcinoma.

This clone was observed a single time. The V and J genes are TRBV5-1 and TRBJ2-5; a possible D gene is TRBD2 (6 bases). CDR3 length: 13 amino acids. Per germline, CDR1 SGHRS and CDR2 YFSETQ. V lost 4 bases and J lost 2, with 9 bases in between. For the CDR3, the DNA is TGCGCCAGCAGCGGGGCGGGACAAGAGACCCAGTACTTC. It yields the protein CASSGAGQETQYF.

CDR3 in DNA: TGTGCCAGTAGTAGGGGCAGCAACACCGGGGAGCTGTTTTTT. Its protein product is CASSRGSNTGELFF. The chain employs TRBV19 and TRBJ2-2; a weak D match, TRBD1 (5 bases). This CDR3 spans 14 amino acids. V was pared by 4 bases and J by 2 bases, with 8 bases between. CDR1 LNHDA and CDR2 SQIVND come from the germline V gene (reference sequence).

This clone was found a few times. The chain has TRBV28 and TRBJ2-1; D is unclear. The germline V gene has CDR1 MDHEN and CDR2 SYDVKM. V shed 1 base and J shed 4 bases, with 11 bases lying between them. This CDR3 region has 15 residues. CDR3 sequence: CASSLSRTSYNEQFF. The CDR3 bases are TGTGCCAGCAGTTTATCCCGAACCTCATACAATGAGCAGTTCTTC.

CDR3 loop: CASSPPDGRETQYF. The CDR3 DNA reads as TGTGCCAGCTCACCACCGGACGGGAGGGAGACCCAGTACTTC. This rearrangement joins TRBV18 to TRBJ2-5, with 7 bases fitting TRBD2. With 0 bases clipped from V and 5 bases from J, the junction kept 3 bases outside the gene matches. The germline CDR1 and CDR2 sequences are KGHSH and LQKENI. The CDR3 has 14 amino acids.

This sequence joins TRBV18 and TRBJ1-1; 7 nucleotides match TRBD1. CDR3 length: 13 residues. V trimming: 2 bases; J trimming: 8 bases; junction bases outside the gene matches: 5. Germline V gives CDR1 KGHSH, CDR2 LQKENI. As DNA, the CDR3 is TGTGCCAGCTCACCAGGGACAGAACAGGAAGCTTTCTTT. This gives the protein CASSPGTEQEAFF.

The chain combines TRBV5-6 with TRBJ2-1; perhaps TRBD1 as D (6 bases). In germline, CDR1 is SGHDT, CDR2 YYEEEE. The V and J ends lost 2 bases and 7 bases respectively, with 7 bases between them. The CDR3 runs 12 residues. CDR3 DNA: TGTGCCAGCAGCTTCAGGGGAAATGAGCAGTTCTTC. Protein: CASSFRGNEQFF.